The 16 T cell receptor beta chains reported below all come from one sample, sequenced in a study of human T cells and chemical hapten exposure. Time point in this sample: patch test 2, 6 weeks after DPC sensitization. Described treatment: therapeutic diphenylcyclopropenone sensitization with weekly scalp DPC. One entry per CDR3 protein results from TCRdb running MiXCR on the RACE reads. The data show nearly 55,000 distinct CDR3 sequences, about 10% seen once. This specimen consisted of whole blood, obtained in connection with sensitization to the hapten diphenylcyclopropenone (DPC). The origin of the receptors is a woman aged 45-59 years with alopecia areata. Some clones in this sample may be carry-over from other donors' samples.

This clonotype was found many times. The chain links TRBV3-1 to TRBJ2-3; TRBD2 agrees at 8 bases. This CDR3 contains 19 residues. Germline V lookup: CDR1 LGHDT, CDR2 YNNKEL (reference sequence). V gave up 0 bases and J gave up 5 bases; unmatched junction bases: 16. CDR3 loop: CASSQESGASGSLGDTQYF. DNA for the CDR3: TGTGCCAGCAGCCAAGAATCCGGGGCGAGCGGGAGCTTAGGAGATACGCAGTATTTT.

The gene calls are TRBV9 and TRBJ1-4; 10 bases fit TRBD1. From germline, CDR1 is SGDLS and CDR2 YYNGEE. The CDR3 extends over 16 amino acids. The V segment lost 3 bases and the J segment 7 bases; nucleotides outside the gene matches: 9. The CDR3 sequence: CASSATGGEEGEKLFF. In DNA form, the CDR3 reads TGTGCCAGCAGCGCGACAGGGGGCGAGGAAGGTGAAAAACTGTTTTTT.

This clonotype showed up just a few times. The J gene is TRBJ1-1, the V gene TRBV13; perhaps TRBD1 as D (6 bases). Germline V gives CDR1 PRHDT, CDR2 FYEKMQ (reference sequence). V was pared by 6 bases and J by 1 base, with 12 bases between. The CDR3 totals 14 residues. DNA of the CDR3: TGTGCCAGCAGGCGAGGACAGCCGAACACTGAAGCTTTCTTT. It encodes CASRRGQPNTEAFF.

There are a few counts of this clonotype. This chain joins TRBV6-4 and TRBJ2-3; D gene ambiguous. This CDR3 is built from 12 residues. From germline, CDR1 is MRHNA and CDR2 SNTAGT. The germline V and J ends were trimmed by 8 bases and 4 bases, with 10 bases remaining between them. The CDR3 here is CASASSPDTQYF. DNA for the CDR3: TGTGCCAGCGCTTCTAGTCCAGATACGCAGTATTTT.

In this sample, this clonotype turned up many times. The V and J genes are TRBV18 and TRBJ1-2; the D gene is possibly TRBD1 (5 bases). The CDR3 sequence is 14 residues long. Germline V gene lookup returns CDR1 KGHSH and CDR2 LQKENI. The ends were cut back, 5 bases at V and 2 bases at J, with 12 bases in the middle. The CDR3 spells CASSVGTTNYGYTF. As DNA, the CDR3 is TGTGCCAGCTCAGTCGGGACTACGAACTATGGCTACACCTTC.

To note about this clonotype: Germline is not matched at one junction end, which may reflect a read error. The genes are TRBV18 and TRBJ2-3; 7 bases match TRBD2. This CDR3 spans 14 amino acids. Germline V gene lookup returns CDR1 KGHSH and CDR2 LQKENI. CDR3 residues: CASSPPAGADTQYF. As DNA, the CDR3 is TGTGCCAGCTCCCCACCTGCGGGAGCAGATACGCAGTATTTT.

This clonotype occurred a few times. The chain carries TRBV7-6 and TRBJ2-2; D is unclear. CDR3 length equals 15 residues. The V gene's germline CDR1 is SGHVS and CDR2 FNYEAQ. V lost 3 bases and J 0 bases, leaving 8 bases between the germline ends. The CDR3, as DNA: TGTGCCAGCAGCTTCGGCAGCCCGAACACCGGGGAGCTGTTTTTT. It codes for CASSFGSPNTGELFF.

This clonotype occurred a few times. The V call is TRBV7-8, the J call TRBJ2-2; tentatively, D is TRBD2 (6 bases). Germline V gives CDR1 SGHVS, CDR2 FQNEAQ. CDR3 length equals 16 residues. Between the trimmed V and J ends, which lost 0 bases and 3 bases, there was a span of 11 bases. The DNA for the CDR3 is TGTGCCAGCAGCTTAGCGCCCAGGGACTACACCGGGGAGCTGTTTTTT. Protein sequence: CASSLAPRDYTGELFF. The full variable domain, completed using reference TRBV7-8 and TRBJ2-2, is GAGVSQSPRYKVAKRGQDVALRCDPISGHVSLFWYQQALGQGPEFLTYFQNEAQLDKSGLPSDRFFAERPEGSVSTLKIQRTQQEDSAVYLCASSLAPRDYTGELFFGEGSRLTVL.

This clonotype was seen more than once but under ten times. This chain uses TRBV20-1 with TRBJ2-7, with D unresolved. The CDR3 length is 13 residues. Trimming removed 3 bases at V and 0 bases at J, with 9 bases between. Germline V gives CDR1 DFQATT, CDR2 SNEGSKA (reference sequence). CDR3 sequence reads: CSARFRNSYEQYF. CDR3 DNA sequence: TGCAGTGCTAGGTTCCGGAACTCCTACGAGCAGTACTTC.

This clonotype has a count of ten or more. The chain is built from TRBV20-1 and TRBJ1-6, with 8 bases identical to TRBD1. V gave up 0 bases and J gave up 10 bases; unmatched junction bases: 8. The CDR3 sequence is 15 residues long. Germline lookup yields CDR1 DFQATT and CDR2 SNEGSKA (reference sequence). The CDR3: CSARDARQGASPLHF. The CDR3 nucleotides are TGCAGTGCTAGAGACGCACGGCAGGGGGCCTCACCCCTCCACTTT.

The chain links TRBV28 to TRBJ1-2; the D gene is possibly TRBD1 (6 bases). CDR1 is MDHEN and CDR2 is SYDVKM in the germline V gene. The V gene lost 6 bases and the J gene lost 3 bases, with 11 bases spanning the gap. The CDR3 contains 13 residues. The CDR3 DNA is TGTGCCAGCAGCCAAGGGGGGCACTATGGCTACACCTTC. Protein sequence: CASSQGGHYGYTF.

The chain uses TRBV6-1 and TRBJ2-2; TRBD1 might be the D (6 bases). The V gene lost 8 bases and the J gene lost 4 bases, with 20 bases spanning the gap. The CDR3 runs 16 residues. The germline V gene encodes CDR1 MNHNS and CDR2 SASEGT. CDR3 nucleotide sequence: TGTGCCAGCGGAAAGTTTTTACAGGGCAGCACCGGGGAGCTGTTTTTT. Its protein is CASGKFLQGSTGELFF.

This clonotype was seen a few times. The rearrangement links TRBV11-2 to TRBJ2-1; no clear D. CDR1 is SGHAT and CDR2 is FQNNGV in the germline V gene. The CDR3 has 15 amino acids. The V end lost 2 bases, the J end lost 0 bases, and 8 bases lay between the germline ends. The CDR3 loop is CASSLIYRSYNEQFF. The CDR3 nucleotides are TGTGCCAGCAGCTTAATCTACCGCTCCTACAATGAGCAGTTCTTC. Full variable domain (missing parts from reference TRBV11-2 and TRBJ2-1): EAGVAQSPRYKIIEKRQSVAFWCNPISGHATLYWYQQILGQGPKLLIQFQNNGVVDDSQLPKDRFSAERLKGVDSTLKIQPAKLEDSAVYLCASSLIYRSYNEQFFGPGTRLTVL.

This clonotype has ten or more counts. The V gene is TRBV7-8, the J gene TRBJ2-3; 9 nucleotides align to TRBD2. J lost 2 bases, V lost 4 bases, and 13 bases had no gene match. The CDR3 runs to 18 residues. Germline CDR1 and CDR2: SGHVS and FQNEAQ. Written as DNA, the CDR3 is TGTGCCAGCAGCTCCCTTAGGAGGGGACTAGCAGACACAGATACGCAGTATTTT. Translation gives CASSSLRRGLADTDTQYF.

A few counts support this clonotype. The chain has TRBV6-5 and TRBJ2-6; TRBD2 matches 12 bases. After removal of 5 bases from V and 2 bases from J, the junction contained 7 bases not matched to a gene. The CDR3 covers 18 residues. Germline V CDR1 and CDR2: MNHEY, SVGAGI. The CDR3, as DNA: TGTGCCAGCAGTCCGACTAGCGGGAGTTTCGCTGGGGCCAACGTCCTGACTTTC. This gives the protein CASSPTSGSFAGANVLTF.

A few counts support this clonotype. The chain employs TRBV20-1 and TRBJ2-5; TRBD1 matches 7 bases. With V trimmed by 3 bases and J by 2 bases, 9 bases remained unmatched. CDR3 length: 15 residues. Germline V gives CDR1 DFQATT, CDR2 SNEGSKA (reference sequence). CDR3 sequence (DNA): TGCAGTGCTAGGCCCGGGACAGAAGCACAAGAGACCCAGTACTTC. As protein: CSARPGTEAQETQYF.